This T cell receptor beta chain is from a study of blood T cell repertoires in COVID-19. Study-wide background: From the United States, Italy and Spain came samples of acute and convalescent COVID-19. The analysed material was cDNA or gDNA that came from T cells, B-cell-depleted T cells, or PBMCs.

Trimming removed 8 bases at V and 7 bases at J, with 18 bases between. This CDR3 is 14 amino acids long. Per the germline V gene, CDR1 is MNHEY and CDR2 is SVGAGI. As handled by the study authors: Scientists estimated how many nucleated cells there were by amplifying reference gene primers. The assay was immunoSEQ multiplex PCR, and TCRdb's table has in-frame clones only and misses some. The V and J calls and clone size were taken over from that table, and D and trimming were inferred from the DNA. This sample carries fewer than 85,000 clones, roughly nine tenths of them seen once, and the ten largest clones take around a tenth.

Sequenced material: peripheral blood. The clonotype originates from a human donor in a cohort sampled during active COVID-19. V gene TRBV6-5 combines with J gene TRBJ2-4; the D gene is possibly TRBD1 (6 bases). The CDR3 is CASRNSQGANIQYF. For the CDR3, the DNA is TGTGCCAGCCGTAATTCACAGGGCGCGAACATTCAGTACTTC.